The clone carrying this T cell receptor (beta chain) has ten or more counts. The source of the sample is a study of T-cell reconstitution after alpha-beta-depleted transplantation in children. CDR1 is SGHRS and CDR2 is YFSETQ in the germline V gene. The CDR3 length is 14 residues. V lost 1 base and J 6 bases, leaving 11 bases between the germline ends. TCRbeta library preparation incorporated unique molecular identifiers. TCRdb called the PCR reads again in MiXCR, with one record for every CDR3 protein. This table has more than 85,000 distinct CDR3 sequences, over 9% appearing once. The TCR was taken from a human donor who donated a stem cell graft to a child with acute lymphoblastic leukemia. V is TRBV5-1 and J is TRBJ2-1; tentative D call: TRBD1 (5 bases). This specimen consisted of PBMCs from the stem cell graft donor, obtained from the stem cell graft. DNA of the CDR3: TGCGCCAGCAGCTTGACCCAGGGCCCCAATGAGCAGTTCTTC. This translates into CASSLTQGPNEQFF.